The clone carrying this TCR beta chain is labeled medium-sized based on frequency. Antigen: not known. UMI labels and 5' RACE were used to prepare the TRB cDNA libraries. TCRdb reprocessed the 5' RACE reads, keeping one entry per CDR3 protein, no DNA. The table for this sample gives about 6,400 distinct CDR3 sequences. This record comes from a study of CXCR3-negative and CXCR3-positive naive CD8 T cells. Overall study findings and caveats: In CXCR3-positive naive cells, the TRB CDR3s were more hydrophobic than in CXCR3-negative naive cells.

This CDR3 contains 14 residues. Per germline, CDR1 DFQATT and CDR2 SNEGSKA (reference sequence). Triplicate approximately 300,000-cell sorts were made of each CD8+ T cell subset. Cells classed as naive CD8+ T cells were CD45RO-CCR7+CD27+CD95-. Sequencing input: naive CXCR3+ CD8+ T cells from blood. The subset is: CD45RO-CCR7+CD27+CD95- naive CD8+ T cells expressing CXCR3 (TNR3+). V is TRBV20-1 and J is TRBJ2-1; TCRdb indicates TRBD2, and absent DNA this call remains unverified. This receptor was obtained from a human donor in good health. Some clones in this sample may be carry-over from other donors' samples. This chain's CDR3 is CSARARPSADEQFF.